Following are 17 T cell receptor beta chains from one sample sequenced in a study of PD-1 blockade in classical Hodgkin lymphoma. This sample's time point: cycle 4 day 1 (C4D1), after less than 7 weeks of nivolumab. Each patient experienced a relapse that followed autologous stem cell transplantation, and brentuximab vedotin exposure varied. Magnetic negative selection was used to purify CD4+ T cells from PBMCs that had been thawed. TCRdb's table, derived via immunoSEQ multiplex PCR, lists solely in-frame clones and lacks some. This table holds 25,000 to 30,000 clones, roughly 80% found once. The source was CD4+ T cells from blood, collected before the fourth cycle of nivolumab. The receptor set was obtained from a human donor with classical Hodgkin lymphoma.

This sequence joins TRBV18 and TRBJ2-3; a weak D match, TRBD2 (5 bases). Germline-derived CDR1 and CDR2 are KGHSH and LQKENI. The CDR3 spans 14 residues. V was trimmed by 3 bases and J by 2 bases, leaving 9 bases between them. This CDR3 reads CASSPPGYTDTQYF. CDR3 bases: TGTGCCAGCTCACCTCCGGGGTACACAGATACGCAGTATTTT.

This clone was counted only a few times. The chain links TRBV19 to TRBJ2-7; TRBD1 aligns across 9 bases. Trimming cost V 6 bases and J 1 base; bases outside gene matches: 7. Germline V CDR1 and CDR2: LNHDA, SQIVND (reference sequence). The CDR3 is made up of 15 amino acids. CDR3: CASRTVGTGSYEQYF. Here the CDR3 DNA reads TGTGCCAGTAGGACCGTAGGGACAGGGTCCTACGAGCAGTACTTC.

The chain uses TRBV28 and TRBJ2-1; D assignment may be TRBD1 or TRBD2 (6 bases each). The CDR3 runs 15 residues. Germline assignment: CDR1 MDHEN and CDR2 SYDVKM. V was trimmed by 3 bases and J by 9 bases, leaving 18 bases between them. The CDR3 DNA reads TGTGCCAGCAGTTTGCCAGGTCAGGGGACTGGTGAGCAGTTCTTC. Amino acid sequence: CASSLPGQGTGEQFF.

This clone was observed a few times. The chain recombines TRBV6-5 with TRBJ2-1, with TRBD2 identical over 14 bases. The length of the CDR3 is 15 residues. V was pared by 6 bases and J by 8 bases, with 6 bases of the junction left unmatched. The germline CDR1 and CDR2 sequences are MNHEY and SVGAGI. CDR3: CASRAGTSGSYEQFF. The CDR3 nucleotides are TGTGCCAGCAGAGCCGGGACTAGCGGGAGTTATGAGCAGTTCTTC.

In this sample, this clone turned up once. V gene TRBV28 combines with J gene TRBJ2-3, with 11 bases identical to TRBD2. CDR3 length equals 15 residues. Germline V gives CDR1 MDHEN, CDR2 SYDVKM. V shed 3 bases, J shed 7 bases, and the junction held 6 bases outside the gene matches. DNA of the CDR3: TGTGCCAGCAGTTTTCCCGGGACTAGCGGAAATACGCAGTATTTT. Translated: CASSFPGTSGNTQYF.

This sequence joins TRBV9 and TRBJ2-7; 11 bases match TRBD2. The J segment lost 7 bases and the V segment lost 4 bases, leaving 13 bases of the junction unmatched. CDR1 is SGDLS, CDR2 YYNGEE, per germline. The CDR3 consists of 16 residues. In DNA, the CDR3 is TGTGCCAGCAGCTCGCAGTCTAGCGGGAGGTTGAGGGAGCAGTACTTC. Protein product: CASSSQSSGRLREQYF.

This clone was found a few times. The V and J genes are TRBV7-2 and TRBJ2-1, with TRBD2 as a possible D gene (5 bases). V dropped 1 base and J dropped 13 bases, with 20 bases sitting between them. Germline V gene data show CDR1 as SGHTA and CDR2 as FQGNSA. The CDR3 contains 15 residues. The CDR3, as DNA: TGTGCCAGCAGCTTAGTGCCCACCAGTCCCGGGGTTCAGTTCTTC. It encodes CASSLVPTSPGVQFF.

This chain links TRBV28 with TRBJ1-2; D is ambiguous. From germline, CDR1 is MDHEN and CDR2 SYDVKM. The V end lost 5 bases, the J end lost 6 bases, and 16 bases lay between the germline ends. The CDR3 contains 14 residues. The CDR3 DNA reads TGTGCCAGCAGTGAAACGGGGTCGGGGAATGGCTACACCTTC. Protein sequence: CASSETGSGNGYTF.

The chain has TRBV18 and TRBJ2-3, with D unresolved. The V gene lost 3 bases and the J gene lost 2 bases, with 9 bases spanning the gap. Germline V lookup: CDR1 KGHSH, CDR2 LQKENI. The CDR3 sequence is 14 residues long. The CDR3 DNA reads TGTGCCAGCTCACCCAATAGGGACACAGATACGCAGTATTTT. It is translated as CASSPNRDTDTQYF.

The chain combines TRBV6-8 with TRBJ2-4, with 11 bases matching TRBD2. The CDR3 is made up of 20 amino acids. CDR1 and CDR2 (germline): MNHGY, SAAAGT. V was clipped by 0 bases and J by 0 bases; unmatched bases: 10. The CDR3 loop is CASSYSITSGGPLAKNIQYF. The DNA of the CDR3 is TGTGCCAGCAGTTACTCCATAACTAGCGGGGGCCCTCTAGCCAAAAACATTCAGTACTTC.

The chain is built from TRBV30 and TRBJ2-1; D perhaps matches TRBD1 (6 bases). Germline lookup yields CDR1 GTSNPN and CDR2 SVGIG (reference sequence). The CDR3 extends over 15 amino acids. V shed 3 bases and J shed 7 bases, with 19 bases lying between them. CDR3 nucleotides: TGTGCCTGGAGGGGCTGGGGGCAACTTTGGAATGAGCAGTTCTTC. Protein sequence: CAWRGWGQLWNEQFF. Full variable domain (rest looked up from reference TRBV30 and TRBJ2-1): SQTIHQWPATLVQPVGSPLSLECTVEGTSNPNLYWYRQAAGRGLQLLFYSVGIGQISSEVPQNLSASRPQDRQFILSSKKLLLSDSGFYLCAWRGWGQLWNEQFFGPGTRLTVL.

The gene calls are TRBV6-1 and TRBJ1-1, with 8 bases matching TRBD1. V was pared by 9 bases and J by 4 bases, with 7 bases of the junction left unmatched. The CDR3 has 13 residues. Germline lookup yields CDR1 MNHNS and CDR2 SASEGT. The CDR3 is CASTGGTGTEAFF. The CDR3 DNA reads as TGTGCCAGTACAGGGGGTACGGGCACTGAAGCTTTCTTT.

The rearrangement links TRBV7-8 to TRBJ2-2, with TRBD2 matching over 10 bases. Germline CDR1 is SGHVS and CDR2 is FQNEAQ. Trimming cost V 5 bases and J 6 bases; bases outside gene matches: 18. This CDR3 comprises 19 residues. In nucleotides, the CDR3 is TGTGCCAGCAGCGAGCGGCCCCTCGGTTTAGCGGGAGGCGCCGGGGAGCTGTTTTTT. The encoded protein is CASSERPLGLAGGAGELFF.

The chain joins TRBV20-1 to TRBJ2-7, with D hard to call. This CDR3 spans 11 amino acids. Germline CDR1 reads DFQATT; CDR2 reads SNEGSKA (reference sequence). Trimming left V 4 bases short and J 9 bases short, with 13 bases between. CDR3 DNA sequence: TGCAGTGCTAACCTTGGGTGGGGGCAGTACTTC. This translates into CSANLGWGQYF.

As to this clone: In the same sample, other DNA sequences code for this CDR3. This chain connects TRBV5-1 to TRBJ2-3, with 15 bases identical to TRBD2. The CDR3 is 16 residues long. Per germline, CDR1 SGHRS and CDR2 YFSETQ. V was clipped by 2 bases and J by 5 bases; unmatched bases: 3. The CDR3 nucleotides are TGCGCCAGCAGCTTAGGGACTAGCGGGGGGTTAGATACGCAGTATTTT. It yields the protein CASSLGTSGGLDTQYF.

The rearrangement uses TRBV18 and TRBJ2-3; D gene uncertain. CDR1 is KGHSH, CDR2 LQKENI, per germline. This CDR3 is built from 12 residues. Trimming shortened V by 2 bases and J by 7 bases, and 7 bases separated the two germline ends. In nucleotides, the CDR3 is TGTGCCAGCTCACCAGGGGTTAATACGCAGTATTTT. It encodes CASSPGVNTQYF.

V is TRBV15 and J is TRBJ2-7; TRBD1 agrees at 10 bases. Germline trimming cut 3 bases from V and 8 bases from J; bases unmatched to any gene: 10. The length of the CDR3 is 15 residues. The germline V gene encodes CDR1 LNHNV and CDR2 YYDKDF (reference sequence). The CDR3 sequence: CATSSDRGRFNKQYF. The CDR3 coding sequence is TGTGCCACCAGCAGTGACAGGGGGCGCTTTAATAAGCAGTACTTC.